Shown below are 13 T cell receptor beta chains from a single sample sequenced in a study of OX40 agonist ivuxolimab in advanced cancers. Method: immunoSEQ multiplex PCR; TCRdb's copy keeps in-frame clones and lacks some. The table records tens of thousands of clones, roughly 84% of them present only once. The input for sequencing was CD4+ or CD8+ T cells sorted from blood, taken in a trial of the OX40 agonist ivuxolimab. The receptor set was obtained from an adult with an advanced solid tumor such as melanoma, head and neck, liver or kidney cancer.

This sequence joins TRBV7-2 and TRBJ2-5; 12 nucleotides agree with TRBD2. Germline V gene lookup returns CDR1 SGHTA and CDR2 FQGNSA. V trimming: 5 bases; J trimming: 5 bases; junction bases outside the gene matches: 15. CDR3 length: 18 amino acids. The CDR3: CASSLTLAGGPVGETQYF. The CDR3 DNA is TGTGCCAGCAGCCTAACCCTAGCGGGGGGGCCCGTCGGGGAGACCCAGTACTTC.

This sequence joins TRBV5-1 and TRBJ1-1; D may be TRBD1 (6 bases). Germline CDR1 is SGHRS and CDR2 is YFSETQ. With 0 bases removed from V and 7 bases from J, the gap between germline ends came to 13 bases. CDR3 size: 14 residues. The CDR3 loop reads CASSLGIGTLEAFF. In nucleotides, the CDR3 is TGCGCCAGCAGCTTGGGAATCGGGACACTTGAAGCTTTCTTT.

The V gene is TRBV12-5, the J gene TRBJ1-2; D not certain. CDR3 size: 17 residues. The ends were cut back, 0 bases at V and 6 bases at J, with 20 bases in the middle. Per the germline V gene, CDR1 is LGHNT and CDR2 is FRNRAP. CDR3 coding DNA: TGTGCTAGTGGTTTGGTAGCAGTCCCAACCCCGAACCATGGCTACACCTTC. As protein: CASGLVAVPTPNHGYTF.

This clone has a single count. The V gene is TRBV19, the J gene TRBJ2-1, with TRBD1 as a possible D gene (5 bases). This CDR3 has 14 residues. The V gene lost 6 bases and the J gene lost 3 bases, with 12 bases spanning the gap. Germline V gene data show CDR1 as LNHDA and CDR2 as SQIVND (reference sequence). The CDR3, as DNA: TGTGCCAGTAGATCCCAGGGCGTCTACAATGAGCAGTTCTTC. It encodes CASRSQGVYNEQFF.

The chain combines TRBV18 with TRBJ1-2; tentative D call: TRBD1 (5 bases). Trimming pared 3 bases from V and 4 bases from J, leaving 12 bases between. The CDR3 runs 14 residues. CDR1 is KGHSH, CDR2 LQKENI, per germline. Here the CDR3 DNA reads TGTGCCAGCTCACCCGGCAGGGCCCGCTATGGCTACACCTTC. It translates to CASSPGRARYGYTF.

V and J are TRBV9 and TRBJ2-7; D is perhaps TRBD2 (7 bases). This CDR3 region has 13 residues. Trimming took off 3 bases at V and 5 bases at J, with 12 bases between the two ends. The germline V gene has CDR1 SGDLS and CDR2 YYNGEE. CDR3 coding DNA: TGTGCCAGCAGCGGGGGAGGGGGGAACGAGCAGTACTTC. Translated: CASSGGGGNEQYF.

The table lists this clone with a few counts. The chain joins TRBV10-3 to TRBJ2-7, with unresolved D. CDR1 is ENHRY and CDR2 is SYGVKD in the germline V gene. V dropped 5 bases and J dropped 2 bases, with 16 bases sitting between them. The CDR3 has 15 amino acids. In DNA form, the CDR3 reads TGTGCCATCAGTTCTGTAGGCCCTGGCCCCTACGAGCAGTACTTC. Translating it yields CAISSVGPGPYEQYF.

This clone was counted between two and nine times. The genes are TRBV18 and TRBJ2-7; no clear D gene. Trimming cost V 4 bases and J 2 bases, with 9 bases left between them. The length of the CDR3 is 13 residues. Germline CDR1 reads KGHSH; CDR2 reads LQKENI. CDR3 in amino acids: CASSLPQPYEQYF. CDR3 nucleotide sequence: TGTGCCAGCTCACTCCCCCAACCCTACGAGCAGTACTTC.

A single count supports this clone. The chain carries TRBV11-2 and TRBJ2-7; 7 bases align to TRBD2. This CDR3 spans 14 amino acids. V dropped 5 bases and J dropped 6; count of bases not matched to a gene: 10. Germline loops: CDR1 SGHAT, CDR2 FQNNGV. This chain's CDR3 is CASSPFGLVREQYF. The CDR3 DNA follows: TGTGCCAGCAGCCCCTTCGGACTAGTCCGCGAGCAGTACTTC. The entire variable domain, with the rest obtained from reference TRBV11-2 and TRBJ2-7, is as follows: EAGVAQSPRYKIIEKRQSVAFWCNPISGHATLYWYQQILGQGPKLLIQFQNNGVVDDSQLPKDRFSAERLKGVDSTLKIQPAKLEDSAVYLCASSPFGLVREQYFGPGTRLTVT.

The chain recombines TRBV5-8 with TRBJ2-4, with D tentatively TRBD2 (5 bases). Germline V gives CDR1 SGHTS, CDR2 YDEGEE. The CDR3 consists of 18 residues. The V end was cut by 0 bases, the J end by 0 bases, with 16 bases between. The CDR3, as DNA: TGTGCCAGCAGCTTGGTTAGCGTGACTGCCCTAGCCAAAAACATTCAGTACTTC. Translating gives CASSLVSVTALAKNIQYF.

The chain recombines TRBV14 with TRBJ2-7; tentative D call: TRBD2 (6 bases). From germline, CDR1 is SGHDN and CDR2 FVKESK. CDR3 length: 16 amino acids. Trimming took 0 bases from V and 0 from J, leaving 12 bases between them. Written as DNA, the CDR3 is TGTGCCAGCAGCCAAGACTTACAAGCGGGCTCCTACGAGCAGTACTTC. This codes for CASSQDLQAGSYEQYF.

The chain has TRBV12-5 and TRBJ2-7; tentatively, D is TRBD1 (6 bases). Germline CDR1 LGHNT, CDR2 FRNRAP. V lost 5 bases, J lost 3 bases, and 11 bases lay in between. CDR3 length: 13 amino acids. The CDR3 nucleotides are TGTGCTAGTGGTGATCCGGGACACTACGAGCAGTACTTC. It specifies CASGDPGHYEQYF.

There are a few counts of this clone. The chain links TRBV6-5 to TRBJ2-1; D is unresolved. There are 13 residues in the CDR3. Germline V gives CDR1 MNHEY, CDR2 SVGAGI. The V end lost 6 bases, the J end lost 10 bases, and 16 bases lay between the germline ends. The CDR3 DNA sequence: TGTGCCAGCAGCCCCCCAGGTGTTCGGGAGCAGTTCTTC. Its protein is CASSPPGVREQFF.